Described below is a single TCR beta chain sequence and its context. Its cognate antigen is unknown. This sample stems from a study of Ad26.COV2.S vaccination and SARS-CoV-2 variants. Study-wide background: Doses of Ad26.COV2.S were injected into muscle once or twice, 56 days apart. Regarding the study as a whole: Total T cell responses, in the TCR breadth and depth analyses, may have been underestimated.

Treatment noted: some 20 received Ad26.COV2.S at low or high dose, single or two shots; several received placebo; per-sample allocation not given. Sampling happened 63 days after the first vaccine or placebo injection. This CDR3 comprises 14 residues. V shed 1 base and J 2 bases; nucleotides not matched to a gene: 2. CDR1 and CDR2 from the germline V gene are SGHDT and YYEEEE. Only in-frame clones appear in the TCRdb table, and some are missing; sequencing was by immunoSEQ multiplex PCR. The sample lists around 310,000 clones; approximately 87% were seen once. The origin of this receptor is a person aged 18-60 years who received the Ad26.COV2.S COVID-19 vaccine or a placebo. V usage is TRBV5-6 and J usage is TRBJ1-2, with 7 positions matching TRBD1. Material: peripheral blood, obtained in a trial of Ad26.COV2.S vaccine versus placebo. The CDR3 nucleotides are TGTGCCAGCAGCTTGTTGGGACAGAACTATGGCTACACCTTC. It codes for CASSLLGQNYGYTF.